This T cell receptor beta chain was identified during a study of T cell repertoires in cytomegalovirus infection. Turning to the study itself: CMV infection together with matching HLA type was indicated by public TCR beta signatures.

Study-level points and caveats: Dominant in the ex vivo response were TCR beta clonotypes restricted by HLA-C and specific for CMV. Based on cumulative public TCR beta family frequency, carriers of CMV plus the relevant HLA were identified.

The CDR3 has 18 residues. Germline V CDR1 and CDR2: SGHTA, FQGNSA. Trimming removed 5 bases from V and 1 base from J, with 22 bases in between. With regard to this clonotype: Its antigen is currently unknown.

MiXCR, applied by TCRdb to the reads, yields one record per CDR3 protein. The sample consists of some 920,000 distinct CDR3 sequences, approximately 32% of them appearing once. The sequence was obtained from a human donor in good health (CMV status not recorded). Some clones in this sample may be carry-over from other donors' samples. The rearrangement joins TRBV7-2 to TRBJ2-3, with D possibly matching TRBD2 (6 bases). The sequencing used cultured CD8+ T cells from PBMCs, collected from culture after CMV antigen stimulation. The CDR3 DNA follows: TGTGCCAGCAGCCCAAATGTGGTGGACCAGCGGGGCACAGATACGCAGTATTTT. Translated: CASSPNVVDQRGTDTQYF. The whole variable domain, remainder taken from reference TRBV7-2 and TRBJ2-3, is GAGVSQSPSNKVTEKGKDVELRCDPISGHTALYWYRQSLGQGLEFLIYFQGNSAPDKSGLPSDRFSAERTGGSVSTLTIQRTQQEDSAVYLCASSPNVVDQRGTDTQYFGPGTRLTVL.